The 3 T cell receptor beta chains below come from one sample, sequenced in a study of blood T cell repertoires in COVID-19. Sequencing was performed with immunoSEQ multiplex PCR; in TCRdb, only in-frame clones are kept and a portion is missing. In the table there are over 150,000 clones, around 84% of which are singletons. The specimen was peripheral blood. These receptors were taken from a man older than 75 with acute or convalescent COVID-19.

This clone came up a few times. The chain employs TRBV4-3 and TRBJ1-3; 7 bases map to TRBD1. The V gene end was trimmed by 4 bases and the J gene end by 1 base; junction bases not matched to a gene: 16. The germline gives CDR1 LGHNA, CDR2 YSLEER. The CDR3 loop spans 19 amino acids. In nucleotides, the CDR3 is TGCGCCAGCAGCCTGATTAGGGTGAAAGGGGGCATATCTGGAAACACCATATATTTT. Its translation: CASSLIRVKGGISGNTIYF.

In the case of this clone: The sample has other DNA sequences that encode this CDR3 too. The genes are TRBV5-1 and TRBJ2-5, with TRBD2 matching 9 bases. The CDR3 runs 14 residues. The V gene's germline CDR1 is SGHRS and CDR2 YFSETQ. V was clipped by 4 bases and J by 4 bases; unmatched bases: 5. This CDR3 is CASSAGLAGETQYF. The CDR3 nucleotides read TGCGCCAGCAGCGCGGGACTAGCTGGAGAGACCCAGTACTTC.

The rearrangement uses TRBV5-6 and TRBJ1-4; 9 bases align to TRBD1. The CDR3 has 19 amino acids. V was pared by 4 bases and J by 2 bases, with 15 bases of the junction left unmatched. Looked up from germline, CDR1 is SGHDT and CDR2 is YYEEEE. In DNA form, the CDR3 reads TGTGCCAGCAGCCAGTGGACAGGGGCCTGGCCTGGGACTAATGAAAAACTGTTTTTT. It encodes CASSQWTGAWPGTNEKLFF.